These 9 T cell receptor beta chains were all obtained from the same sample, sequenced in a study of regulatory T cells in long-lasting Graves disease. CDR3-region Arm-PCR and iRepertoire HTBI primers produced the TCR beta libraries. TCRdb reprocessed the multiplex PCR reads via MiXCR and lists one record per CDR3 protein. This sample has hundreds of thousands of distinct CDR3 sequences, with 21% found just once. Time point meaning: persistent/refractory GD, antithyroid drugs over 5 years with positive TRAb. RNA isolated from PBMCs was used to make the TCR library. The material was peripheral blood mononuclear cells (PBMCs), obtained when the disease was refractory, from a patient treated with antithyroid drugs. The receptor source for this set is a female donor with Graves disease.

V gene TRBV13 combines with J gene TRBJ2-7, with no clear D. CDR3 length equals 14 residues. The germline V and J ends were trimmed by 4 bases and 5 bases, with 15 bases remaining between them. The germline V gene encodes CDR1 PRHDT and CDR2 FYEKMQ (reference sequence). The DNA for the CDR3 is TGTGCCAGCAGCTCCCCCCTCCAGGTCGACGAGCAGTACTTC. Its translation is CASSSPLQVDEQYF.

Concerning this clonotype itself: One end of the junction varies from germline; a read error may be responsible. V usage is TRBV2 and J usage is TRBJ1-3; D remains unclear. Germline V lookup: CDR1 SNHLY, CDR2 FYNNEI. The CDR3 consists of 16 residues. The CDR3 here is CASSEIGIYSGSTIYF. The CDR3 DNA reads TGTGCCAGCAGTGAGATCGGGATTTACTCTGGAAGCACCATATATTTT.

In regard to this clonotype: Given a far larger clone just one base away, this is likely a sequencing read error. The chain is built from TRBV7-2 and TRBJ2-4; D is ambiguous. CDR1 SGHTA and CDR2 FQGNSA come from the germline V gene. V was shortened by 3 bases and J by 15 bases, with 18 bases between the two germline ends. This CDR3 spans 13 amino acids. CDR3 region: CASSLSSSHERYF. CDR3 sequence (DNA): TGTGCCAGCAGCTTGTCTAGTTCCCACGAGCGGTACTTC.

V gene TRBV6-2 or TRBV6-3 combines with J gene TRBJ2-2; 8 bases fit TRBD1. This CDR3 region has 17 residues. Germline trimming cut 6 bases from V and 1 base from J; bases unmatched to any gene: 10. Germline V gene data show CDR1 as MNHEY and CDR2 as SVGEGT. The CDR3 DNA reads as TGTGCCAGCAGCCGCAGGTTTGGGACAGGGAACACCGGGGAGCTGTTTTTT. Encoded protein: CASSRRFGTGNTGELFF.

The genes are TRBV4-2 and TRBJ2-7, with D perhaps TRBD2 (6 bases). V lost 4 bases to trimming and J lost 2 bases, with 15 bases between them. The CDR3 loop spans 15 amino acids. CDR1 and CDR2 from the germline V gene are LGHNA and YNFKEQ. CDR3 protein: CASSPERGSPYEQYF. CDR3 in DNA: TGTGCCAGCAGCCCTGAACGGGGGAGCCCCTACGAGCAGTACTTC.

This clonotype was detected only a few times. The chain has TRBV12-3 or TRBV12-4 and TRBJ2-3; D may be TRBD1 or TRBD2 (5 bases each). The CDR3 totals 18 residues. V was clipped by 1 base and J by 4 bases, with 21 bases between them. As DNA, the CDR3 is TGTGCCAGCAGTTTAGTTTTTTTTGGGGGAGCCCAAGCAGATACGCAGTATTTT. Its translation is CASSLVFFGGAQADTQYF.

This clonotype was observed at least ten times. The chain employs TRBV28 and TRBJ2-4; D gene unclear. The CDR3 has 14 amino acids. V was shortened by 5 bases and J by 0 bases, with 8 bases between the two germline ends. CDR1 is MDHEN and CDR2 is SYDVKM in the germline V gene. The CDR3 protein is CASSPILAKNIQYF. The CDR3 nucleotides are TGTGCCAGCAGTCCCATTTTAGCCAAAAACATTCAGTACTTC.

This clonotype occurred a few times. V gene TRBV14 combines with J gene TRBJ2-7; 10 positions match TRBD1. Germline V lookup: CDR1 SGHDN, CDR2 FVKESK. With V trimmed by 1 base and J by 9 bases, 6 bases remained unmatched. The CDR3 loop spans 14 amino acids. The CDR3 loop is CASSQVGTGALQYF. For the CDR3, the DNA is TGTGCCAGCAGCCAAGTCGGGACAGGGGCCCTGCAGTACTTC.

The table lists this clonotype with many counts. The chain employs TRBV28 and TRBJ2-5; D unclear. Germline CDR1 reads MDHEN; CDR2 reads SYDVKM. The CDR3 spans 14 residues. V lost 2 bases to trimming and J lost 2 bases, with 9 bases between them. This chain's CDR3 is CASSLVQKQETQYF. CDR3 nucleotide sequence: TGTGCCAGCAGTTTAGTTCAGAAACAAGAGACCCAGTACTTC. The whole variable domain, remainder taken from reference TRBV28 and TRBJ2-5, is DVKVTQSSRYLVKRTGEKVFLECVQDMDHENMFWYRQDPGLGLRLIYFSYDVKMKEKGDIPEGYSVSREKKERFSLILESASTNQTSMYLCASSLVQKQETQYFGPGTRLLVL.